Below, 29 T cell receptor beta chains from the same sample are listed, as sequenced in a study of cytomegalovirus exposure and HLA in healthy donors. Both 60 Vbeta primers and 13 Jbeta primers went into the PCR. Sequencing was performed with immunoSEQ multiplex PCR; in TCRdb, only in-frame clones are kept and a portion is missing. The sample records some 130,000 clones, roughly 84% being singletons. Sequences were obtained from PBMCs. Receptor source: a girl aged 2 to 9 in good health and CMV-seronegative.

The chain uses TRBV7-6 and TRBJ2-7, with D unclear. Per germline, CDR1 SGHVS and CDR2 FNYEAQ. The CDR3 extends over 14 amino acids. V was cut by 5 bases and J by 0 bases, with 11 bases left in between. CDR3 region: CASSTNRVSYEQYF. The CDR3 DNA sequence: TGTGCCAGCAGCACGAACAGAGTCTCCTACGAGCAGTACTTC.

The chain links TRBV7-2 to TRBJ2-5; 13 bases are a match to TRBD2. With 4 bases clipped from V and 3 bases from J, the junction kept 8 bases outside the gene matches. This CDR3 spans 17 amino acids. Germline V lookup: CDR1 SGHTA, CDR2 FQGNSA. The CDR3 loop reads CASSSTRTSGGKETQYF. The CDR3 DNA reads as TGTGCCAGCAGCTCTACTCGGACTAGCGGGGGAAAAGAGACCCAGTACTTC.

In its sample, this clone was seen a few times. The genes are TRBV12-5 and TRBJ2-1, with 11 bases lining up with TRBD1. Per germline, CDR1 LGHNT and CDR2 FRNRAP. This CDR3 is built from 15 residues. Trimming at V came to 6 bases and at J to 4 bases, leaving 5 bases not matched to a gene. Here the CDR3 reads CASGPGQGVYNEQFF. The CDR3 DNA sequence: TGTGCTAGTGGACCGGGACAGGGGGTTTACAATGAGCAGTTCTTC.

The sample holds one count of this clone. V is TRBV30 and J is TRBJ1-2; 9 bases are shared with TRBD1. Germline V gene lookup returns CDR1 GTSNPN and CDR2 SVGIG (reference sequence). Unmatched junction bases numbered 5, after V lost 3 bases and J lost 6 bases. The CDR3 is 13 residues long. The CDR3 is CAWSADRGDGYTF. DNA for the CDR3: TGTGCCTGGAGCGCGGACAGGGGAGATGGCTACACCTTC.

The chain recombines TRBV2 with TRBJ2-3; 11 bases are a match to TRBD2. V lost 8 bases, J lost 2 bases, and 6 bases stayed unmatched. Germline V gene lookup returns CDR1 SNHLY and CDR2 FYNNEI. This CDR3 spans 15 amino acids. CDR3 sequence reads: CASDRLAGNTDTQYF. The CDR3 nucleotides read TGTGCCAGCGACCGACTAGCGGGGAACACAGATACGCAGTATTTT.

The chain carries TRBV7-9 and TRBJ2-7; 9 positions match TRBD2. Trimming removed 1 base from V and 5 bases from J; junction bases left unmatched: 15. CDR1 and CDR2 from the germline V gene are SEHNR and FQNEAQ (reference sequence). CDR3 length equals 18 residues. The CDR3 protein is CASSLVKRCGRARDEQYF. CDR3 DNA sequence: TGTGCCAGCAGCTTAGTTAAGAGGTGCGGGAGGGCCCGAGACGAGCAGTACTTC.

V is TRBV29-1 and J is TRBJ2-7; weak D call: TRBD1 (5 bases). The CDR3 is 12 residues long. CDR1 SQVTM and CDR2 ANQGSEA come from the germline V gene. V lost 4 bases, J lost 2 bases, and 9 bases lay in between. The CDR3 nucleotides are TGCAGCGTTGGGGGCACCCCCTACGAGCAGTACTTC. Translating it yields CSVGGTPYEQYF.

The chain combines TRBV6-5 with TRBJ2-7; a weak D match, TRBD1 (5 bases). CDR3 size: 14 residues. Looked up from germline, CDR1 is MNHEY and CDR2 is SVGAGI. The ends were cut back, 5 bases at V and 6 bases at J, with 17 bases in the middle. CDR3 protein: CASSRQSGLSEQYF. As DNA, the CDR3 is TGTGCCAGCAGTCGACAGTCAGGGCTTAGCGAGCAGTACTTC.

The genes are TRBV7-9 and TRBJ1-1, with D maybe TRBD1 (5 bases). Germline V CDR1 and CDR2: SEHNR, FQNEAQ (reference sequence). The CDR3 consists of 12 residues. V was pared by 10 bases and J by 4 bases, with 13 bases between. The CDR3, as DNA: TGTGCCACCAGGGCGGGTAGCACTGAAGCTTTCTTT. Translation: CATRAGSTEAFF.

The chain's CDR3 is CASSVGQGTYSNQPQHF. The DNA for the CDR3 is TGTGCCAGTAGTGTGGGACAGGGGACTTATAGCAATCAGCCCCAGCATTTT. This chain joins TRBV19 and TRBJ1-5, with 10 positions matching TRBD1. Trimming removed 5 bases from V and 0 bases from J; junction bases left unmatched: 7. This CDR3 region has 17 residues. Germline V CDR1 and CDR2: LNHDA, SQIVND (reference sequence).

The rearrangement joins TRBV25-1 to TRBJ1-3, with 7 bases fitting TRBD1. From germline, CDR1 is MGHDK and CDR2 SYGVNS. CDR3 size: 15 residues. Unmatched junction bases numbered 8, after V lost 7 bases and J lost 2 bases. The CDR3 reads CASTLQTGAGNTIYF. CDR3 DNA sequence: TGTGCCAGCACACTTCAAACAGGGGCTGGAAACACCATATATTTT.

V usage is TRBV27 and J usage is TRBJ1-5, with a possible D match to TRBD1 (6 bases). Trimming took off 7 bases at V and 3 bases at J, with 10 bases between the two ends. Per germline, CDR1 MNHEY and CDR2 SMNVEV (reference sequence). The CDR3 consists of 13 residues. CDR3 sequence reads: CASNGQINQPQHF. CDR3 nucleotide sequence: TGTGCCAGCAACGGACAGATCAATCAGCCCCAGCATTTT.

The chain is built from TRBV5-5 and TRBJ1-1; possible D gene TRBD1, 6 bases. Trimming cost V 3 bases and J 0 bases, with 9 bases left between them. CDR1 SGHKS and CDR2 YYEKEE come from the germline V gene (reference sequence). The CDR3 covers 14 residues. The CDR3 is CASSSTGLNTEAFF. CDR3 in DNA: TGTGCCAGCAGCTCCACAGGGCTGAACACTGAAGCTTTCTTT.

This sequence joins TRBV18 and TRBJ2-5, with 10 nucleotides matching TRBD1. Germline CDR1 reads KGHSH; CDR2 reads LQKENI. The CDR3 has 14 residues. J was trimmed by 5 bases and V by 6 bases; bases with no gene match: 6. The CDR3 region is CASSLTGGRETQYF. CDR3 bases: TGTGCCAGCTCCCTGACAGGGGGCCGGGAGACCCAGTACTTC.

The chain combines TRBV11-2 with TRBJ1-5; tentatively, D is TRBD1 (5 bases). The CDR3 contains 14 residues. The germline V and J ends were trimmed by 1 base and 2 bases, with 6 bases remaining between them. Germline CDR1 reads SGHAT; CDR2 reads FQNNGV. CDR3 DNA sequence: TGTGCCAGCAGCTTAGCAGGGCGCAATCAGCCCCAGCATTTT. Residues: CASSLAGRNQPQHF.

The V gene is TRBV4-2, the J gene TRBJ2-1; 10 bases agree with TRBD2. The CDR3 is 19 residues long. In germline, CDR1 is LGHNA, CDR2 YNFKEQ. V shed 0 bases, J shed 7 bases, and the junction held 15 bases outside the gene matches. The CDR3 nucleotides read TGTGCCAGCAGCCAAGATATCCCGGGTCGAGCGGGGGGGCTTAATGAGCAGTTCTTC. Residues: CASSQDIPGRAGGLNEQFF.

The V call is TRBV4-2, the J call TRBJ2-3; D is possibly TRBD2 (5 bases). This CDR3 has 16 residues. The germline V gene encodes CDR1 LGHNA and CDR2 YNFKEQ. Trimming took 0 bases from V and 4 from J, leaving 14 bases between them. CDR3 loop: CASSQDIAGGSDTQYF. CDR3 DNA: TGTGCCAGCAGCCAAGATATTGCGGGCGGATCAGATACGCAGTATTTT.

The rearrangement joins TRBV6-5 to TRBJ1-5; D unclear. Germline V CDR1 and CDR2: MNHEY, SVGAGI. V was cut by 5 bases and J by 4 bases, with 12 bases left in between. The CDR3 runs 14 residues. CDR3 amino acids: CASSAGLSNQPQHF. In DNA, the CDR3 is TGTGCCAGCAGTGCGGGCCTCTCAAATCAGCCCCAGCATTTT.

The rearrangement joins TRBV10-2 to TRBJ1-2, with 8 bases matching TRBD1. J lost 3 bases, V lost 5 bases, and 8 bases had no gene match. The germline V gene encodes CDR1 WSHSY and CDR2 SAAADI. The CDR3 sequence is 15 residues long. The CDR3 DNA reads TGCGCCAGCAGTAGCACCTTGACAGGGGACTATGGCTACACCTTC. Its protein is CASSSTLTGDYGYTF.

This clone was seen a handful of times. The rearrangement links TRBV27 to TRBJ1-1; 10 positions match TRBD1. This CDR3 spans 15 amino acids. Per the germline V gene, CDR1 is MNHEY and CDR2 is SMNVEV (reference sequence). The V segment lost 5 bases and the J segment 6 bases; nucleotides outside the gene matches: 9. Here the CDR3 DNA reads TGTGCCAGCAGTCTACCGGGACAGGGGAGGGCTGAAGCTTTCTTT. Translating it yields CASSLPGQGRAEAFF.

The rearrangement joins TRBV7-2 to TRBJ1-1; D remains ambiguous. V was trimmed by 1 base and J by 4 bases, leaving 10 bases between them. Germline loops: CDR1 SGHTA, CDR2 FQGNSA. The CDR3 consists of 14 residues. CDR3 sequence (DNA): TGTGCCAGCAGCTTAGATCCACAGCCCACTGAAGCTTTCTTT. Protein product: CASSLDPQPTEAFF.

This clone was counted only a few times. The CDR3 loop is CASSLGFGANEKLFF. DNA for the CDR3: TGTGCCAGCTCCCTCGGTTTCGGGGCTAATGAAAAACTGTTTTTT. The chain combines TRBV18 with TRBJ1-4; D not certain. The CDR3 is made up of 15 amino acids. CDR1 is KGHSH and CDR2 is LQKENI in the germline V gene. The V gene lost 6 bases and the J gene lost 3 bases, with 14 bases spanning the gap.

The CDR3 DNA reads as TGTGCCAGTAGTATTGGGGCTAGCGGGCCGGGCTTCGCCTACGAGCAGTACTTC. Translation: CASSIGASGPGFAYEQYF. V and J are TRBV19 and TRBJ2-7; TRBD2 aligns across 8 bases. V lost 3 bases to trimming and J lost 2 bases; unmatched junction nucleotides: 15. CDR1 is LNHDA, CDR2 SQIVND, per germline (reference sequence). This CDR3 is 18 amino acids long.

This chain connects TRBV6-5 to TRBJ2-7; 9 bases agree with TRBD2. This CDR3 contains 14 residues. The J segment lost 3 bases and the V segment lost 8 bases, leaving 8 bases of the junction unmatched. Per the germline V gene, CDR1 is MNHEY and CDR2 is SVGAGI. The CDR3 loop is CASAGALAGYEQYF. The CDR3 DNA reads TGTGCCAGCGCCGGGGCACTAGCGGGCTACGAGCAGTACTTC.

This chain connects TRBV2 to TRBJ2-7; 9 positions agree with TRBD1. V shed 5 bases, J shed 2 bases, and the junction held 7 bases outside the gene matches. CDR3 length equals 15 residues. The germline CDR1 and CDR2 sequences are SNHLY and FYNNEI. DNA of the CDR3: TGTGCCAGCAGTTCCGACAGGGGGTCCACCTACGAGCAGTACTTC. Protein product: CASSSDRGSTYEQYF.

The chain is built from TRBV7-9 and TRBJ1-2; D unresolved. V was trimmed by 1 base and J by 4 bases, leaving 10 bases between them. Germline CDR1 is SEHNR and CDR2 is FQNEAQ (reference sequence). The CDR3 has 14 amino acids. In DNA, the CDR3 is TGTGCCAGCAGCTTAGTCAGGATGGGCTATGGCTACACCTTC. As protein: CASSLVRMGYGYTF.

This rearrangement joins TRBV6-5 to TRBJ2-3, with 10 positions matching TRBD2. Per germline, CDR1 MNHEY and CDR2 SVGAGI. CDR3 size: 15 residues. V gave up 6 bases and J gave up 6 bases; unmatched junction bases: 9. The CDR3 sequence: CASSRSGGATDTQYF. The CDR3 DNA reads as TGTGCCAGCAGCCGGAGCGGGGGGGCCACCGATACGCAGTATTTT.

The rearrangement uses TRBV12-5 and TRBJ1-1, with 8 bases that match TRBD1. The J segment lost 7 bases and the V segment lost 1 base, leaving 5 bases of the junction unmatched. CDR1 is LGHNT, CDR2 FRNRAP, per germline. This CDR3 region has 14 residues. The CDR3: CASGLGTGNDEAFF. CDR3 DNA sequence: TGTGCTAGTGGTTTGGGGACAGGGAATGATGAAGCTTTCTTT.

This clone was detected a few times. In nucleotides, the CDR3 is TGCGCCAGCAGCTTGGAGGACAGGGGGCGGTCACCCCTCCACTTT. As protein: CASSLEDRGRSPLHF. The chain links TRBV5-1 to TRBJ1-6; 11 nucleotides line up with TRBD1. The CDR3 extends over 15 amino acids. The V segment lost 0 bases and the J segment 10 bases; nucleotides outside the gene matches: 3. The germline V gene encodes CDR1 SGHRS and CDR2 YFSETQ.